The clone carrying this T cell receptor (beta chain) was seen only once. Its target is unknown. This sample was included in a study of CD8+CD57+ T cells in acquired aplastic anemia. Study in general: For CD4+ cells, healthy donors had an average of about 10 million reads. Study-wide results and caveats: Patients and controls were found to share 25 to 35 CD8+ CDR3 sequences.

The germline gives CDR1 SNHLY, CDR2 FYNNEI. Trimming removed 4 bases at V and 1 base at J, with 14 bases between. The CDR3 has 15 amino acids. TCR beta VDJ combinations and CDR3 sequences were profiled from genomic DNA. TCRdb re-analysed the reads in MiXCR, keeping a single row per CDR3 protein. This table holds roughly 160,000 distinct CDR3 sequences, about 60% found once. The chain combines TRBV2 with TRBJ2-7, with unresolved D. The sequencing input was sorted CD4+, CD8+, or CD8+CD57+ T cells (not recorded which) from PBMCs. This TCR derives from a human donor in good health. This chain's CDR3 is CASSGWGSTSYEQYF. CDR3 in DNA: TGTGCCAGCAGTGGGTGGGGTAGTACGTCCTACGAGCAGTACTTC.